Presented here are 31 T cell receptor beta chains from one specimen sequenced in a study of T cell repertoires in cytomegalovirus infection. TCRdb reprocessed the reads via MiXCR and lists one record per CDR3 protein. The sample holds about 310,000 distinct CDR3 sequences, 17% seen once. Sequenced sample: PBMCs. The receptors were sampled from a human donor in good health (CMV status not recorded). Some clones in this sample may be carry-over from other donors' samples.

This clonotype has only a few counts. The CDR3 DNA reads TGCGCCAGCAGTTCCCATAAGAACGGAGCCTTAACCTACGAGCAGTACTTC. As protein: CASSSHKNGALTYEQYF. V and J are TRBV5-1 and TRBJ2-7; D ambiguous. This CDR3 is built from 17 residues. Between the trimmed V and J ends, which lost 5 bases and 2 bases, there was a span of 23 bases. CDR1 is SGHRS and CDR2 is YFSETQ in the germline V gene.

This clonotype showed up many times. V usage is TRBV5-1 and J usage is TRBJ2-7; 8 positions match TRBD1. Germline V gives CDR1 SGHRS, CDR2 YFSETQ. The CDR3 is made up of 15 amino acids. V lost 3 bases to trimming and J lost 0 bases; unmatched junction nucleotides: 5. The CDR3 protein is CASSYTGGSSYEQYF. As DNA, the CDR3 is TGCGCCAGCAGCTACACAGGGGGTAGCTCCTACGAGCAGTACTTC.

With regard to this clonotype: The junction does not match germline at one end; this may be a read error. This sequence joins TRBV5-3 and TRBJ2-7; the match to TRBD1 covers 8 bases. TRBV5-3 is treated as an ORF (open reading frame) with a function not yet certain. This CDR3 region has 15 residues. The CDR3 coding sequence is TGTGCCAGCAGCTTCGCGGGACAGGCCCACTACGAGCAGTACTTC. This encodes CASSFAGQAHYEQYF.

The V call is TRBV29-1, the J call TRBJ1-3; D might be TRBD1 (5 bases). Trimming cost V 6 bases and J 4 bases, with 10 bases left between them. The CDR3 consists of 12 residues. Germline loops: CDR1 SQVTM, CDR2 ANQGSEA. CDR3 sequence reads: CSVGDVGNTIYF. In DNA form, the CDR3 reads TGCAGCGTGGGGGACGTCGGAAACACCATATATTTT.

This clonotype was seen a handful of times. The CDR3 coding sequence is TGTGCCAGCAGTTTTAACGGGGGGGCCTACAATGAGCAGTTCTTC. Amino acid sequence: CASSFNGGAYNEQFF. The V call is TRBV27, the J call TRBJ2-1; 8 nucleotides line up with TRBD2. Germline V gives CDR1 MNHEY, CDR2 SMNVEV (reference sequence). The V segment lost 3 bases and the J segment 2 bases; nucleotides outside the gene matches: 3. CDR3 length: 15 amino acids.

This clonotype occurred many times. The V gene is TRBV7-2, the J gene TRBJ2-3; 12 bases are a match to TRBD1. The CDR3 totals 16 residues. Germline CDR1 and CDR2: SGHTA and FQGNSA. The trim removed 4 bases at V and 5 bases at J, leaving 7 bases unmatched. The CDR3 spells CASSSPGQGARDTQYF. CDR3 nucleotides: TGTGCCAGCAGCTCCCCGGGACAGGGGGCACGAGATACGCAGTATTTT.

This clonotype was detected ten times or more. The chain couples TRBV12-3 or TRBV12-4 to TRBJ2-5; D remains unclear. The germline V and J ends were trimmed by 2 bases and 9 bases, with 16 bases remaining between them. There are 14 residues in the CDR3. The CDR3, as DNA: TGTGCCAGCAGTTTAACCGGGTTCACTACGGCCCAGTACTTC. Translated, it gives CASSLTGFTTAQYF.

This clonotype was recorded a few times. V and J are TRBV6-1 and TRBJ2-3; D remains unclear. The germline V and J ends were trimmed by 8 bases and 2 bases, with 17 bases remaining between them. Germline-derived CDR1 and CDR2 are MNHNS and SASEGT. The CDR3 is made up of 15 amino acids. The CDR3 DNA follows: TGTGCCAGCTTGAACCGGGCGAGTTCCACAGATACGCAGTATTTT. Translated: CASLNRASSTDTQYF.

Written as DNA, the CDR3 is TGTGCCAGCAGTTTGGGGCACTCGGGGACTTTCTTT. Amino acid sequence: CASSLGHSGTFF. The genes are TRBV28 and TRBJ1-1; TRBD1 is a possible D gene (5 bases). Trimming cost V 3 bases and J 12 bases, with 14 bases left between them. The germline V gene encodes CDR1 MDHEN and CDR2 SYDVKM. The CDR3 length is 12 residues.

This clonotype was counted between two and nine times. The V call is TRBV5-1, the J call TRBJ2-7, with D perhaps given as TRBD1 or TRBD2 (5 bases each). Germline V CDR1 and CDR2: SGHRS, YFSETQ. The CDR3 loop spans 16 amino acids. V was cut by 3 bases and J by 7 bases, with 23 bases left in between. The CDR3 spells CASSWARGATSGEQYF. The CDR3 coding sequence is TGCGCCAGCAGCTGGGCCCGAGGGGCGACCTCCGGGGAGCAGTACTTC. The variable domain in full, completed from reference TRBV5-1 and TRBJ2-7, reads KAGVTQTPRYLIKTRGQQVTLSCSPISGHRSVSWYQQTPGQGLQFLFEYFSETQRNKGNFPGRFSGRQFSNSRSEMNVSTLELGDSALYLCASSWARGATSGEQYFGPGTRLTVT.

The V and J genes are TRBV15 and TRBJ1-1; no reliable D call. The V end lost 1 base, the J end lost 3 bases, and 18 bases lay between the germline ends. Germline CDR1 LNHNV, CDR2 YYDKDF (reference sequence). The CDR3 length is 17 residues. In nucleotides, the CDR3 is TGTGCCACCAGCAGAGTGTTTGGTCACACCTTTGACACTGAAGCTTTCTTT. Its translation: CATSRVFGHTFDTEAFF. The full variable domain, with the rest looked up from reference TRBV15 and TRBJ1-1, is DAMVIQNPRYQVTQFGKPVTLSCSQTLNHNVMYWYQQKSSQAPKLLFHYYDKDFNNEADTPDNFQSRRPNTSFCFLDIRSPGLGDTAMYLCATSRVFGHTFDTEAFFGQGTRLTVV.

CDR3 amino acids: CASSQEGGGDQETQYF. CDR3 DNA sequence: TGTGCCAGCAGCCAAGAAGGCGGGGGCGATCAAGAGACCCAGTACTTC. The chain links TRBV4-2 to TRBJ2-5, with D possibly being TRBD2 (7 bases). CDR3 length: 16 residues. Germline V CDR1 and CDR2: LGHNA, YNFKEQ. V was pared by 0 bases and J by 2 bases, with 13 bases between.

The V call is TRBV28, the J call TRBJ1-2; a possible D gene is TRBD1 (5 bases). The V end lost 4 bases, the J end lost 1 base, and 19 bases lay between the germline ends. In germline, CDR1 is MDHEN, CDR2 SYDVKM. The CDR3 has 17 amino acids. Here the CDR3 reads CASSSGGTPIDNYGYTF. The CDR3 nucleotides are TGTGCCAGCAGTTCGGGGGGGACCCCTATTGATAACTATGGCTACACCTTC.

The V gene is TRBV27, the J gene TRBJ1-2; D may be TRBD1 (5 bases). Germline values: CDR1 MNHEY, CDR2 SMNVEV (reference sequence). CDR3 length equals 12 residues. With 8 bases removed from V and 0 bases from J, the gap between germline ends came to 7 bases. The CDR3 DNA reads TGTGCCAGCCGGGGGACTAACTATGGCTACACCTTC. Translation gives CASRGTNYGYTF.

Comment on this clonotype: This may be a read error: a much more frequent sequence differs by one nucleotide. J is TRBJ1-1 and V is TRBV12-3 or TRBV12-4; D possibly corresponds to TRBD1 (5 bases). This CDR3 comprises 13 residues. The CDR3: CASSLMGGIEASF. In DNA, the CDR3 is TGTGCCAGCAGTTTAATGGGGGGGATTGAAGCTTCCTTT.

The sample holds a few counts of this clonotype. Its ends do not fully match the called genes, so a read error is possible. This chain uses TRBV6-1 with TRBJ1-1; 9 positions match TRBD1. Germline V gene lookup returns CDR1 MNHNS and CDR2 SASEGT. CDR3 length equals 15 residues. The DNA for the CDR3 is TGTGCCAGCAGGGAAGGACAGGGGTGGGGCACTGAAGCTTTCTTT. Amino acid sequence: CASREGQGWGTEAFF.

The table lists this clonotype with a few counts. The DNA of the CDR3 is TGTGCCAGCAGGCCCGGGGGACAGGGGGCCTATGGCTACACCTTC. It specifies CASRPGGQGAYGYTF. V gene TRBV6-1 combines with J gene TRBJ1-2, with 12 positions matching TRBD1. CDR1 is MNHNS and CDR2 is SASEGT in the germline V gene. CDR3 length: 15 residues. V dropped 6 bases and J dropped 4; count of bases not matched to a gene: 6.

The CDR3 reads CASSQDEDRGGIEAFF. In DNA, the CDR3 is TGTGCCAGCAGCCAAGACGAAGACAGGGGCGGAATTGAAGCTTTCTTT. This rearrangement joins TRBV3-1 to TRBJ1-1; 8 nucleotides align to TRBD1. The trim removed 0 bases at V and 7 bases at J, leaving 10 bases unmatched. The CDR3 spans 16 residues. Germline loops: CDR1 LGHDT, CDR2 YNNKEL (reference sequence).

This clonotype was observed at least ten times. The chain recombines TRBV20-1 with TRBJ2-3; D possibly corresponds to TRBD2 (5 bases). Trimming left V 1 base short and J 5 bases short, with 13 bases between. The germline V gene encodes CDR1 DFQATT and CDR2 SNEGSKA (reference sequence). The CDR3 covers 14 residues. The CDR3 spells CSARATRNGDTQYF. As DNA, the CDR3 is TGCAGTGCTAGAGCCACTAGGAACGGAGATACGCAGTATTTT.

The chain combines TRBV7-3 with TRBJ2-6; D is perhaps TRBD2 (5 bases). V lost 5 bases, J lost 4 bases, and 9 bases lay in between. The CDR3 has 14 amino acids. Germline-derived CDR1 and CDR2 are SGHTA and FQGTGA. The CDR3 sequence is CASSPGLGANVLTF. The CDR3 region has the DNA TGTGCCAGCAGCCCCGGACTGGGGGCCAACGTCCTGACTTTC. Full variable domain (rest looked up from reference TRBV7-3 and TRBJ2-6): GAGVSQTPSNKVTEKGKYVELRCDPISGHTALYWYRQSLGQGPEFLIYFQGTGAADDSGLPNDRFFAVRPEGSVSTLKIQRTERGDSAVYLCASSPGLGANVLTFGAGSRLTVL.

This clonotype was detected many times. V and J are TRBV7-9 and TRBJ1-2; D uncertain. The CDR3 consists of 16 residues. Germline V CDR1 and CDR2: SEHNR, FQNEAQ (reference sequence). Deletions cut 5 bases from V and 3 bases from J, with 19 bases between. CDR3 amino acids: CASSDQDRTIHYGYTF. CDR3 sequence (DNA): TGTGCCAGCAGCGATCAGGACCGGACCATTCACTATGGCTACACCTTC.

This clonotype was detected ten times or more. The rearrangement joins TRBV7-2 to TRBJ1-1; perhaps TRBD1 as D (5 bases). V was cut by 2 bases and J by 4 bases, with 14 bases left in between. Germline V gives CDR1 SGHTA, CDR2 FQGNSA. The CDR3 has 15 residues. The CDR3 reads CASSLSSGGGTEAFF. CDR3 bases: TGTGCCAGCAGCTTATCGTCCGGGGGTGGCACTGAAGCTTTCTTT.

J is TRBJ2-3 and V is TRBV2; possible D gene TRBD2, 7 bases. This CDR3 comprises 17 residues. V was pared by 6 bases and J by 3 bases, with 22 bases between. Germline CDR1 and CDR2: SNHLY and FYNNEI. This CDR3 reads CASSAGAWTEGTDTQYF. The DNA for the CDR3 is TGTGCCAGCAGCGCGGGGGCCTGGACAGAGGGGACAGATACGCAGTATTTT.

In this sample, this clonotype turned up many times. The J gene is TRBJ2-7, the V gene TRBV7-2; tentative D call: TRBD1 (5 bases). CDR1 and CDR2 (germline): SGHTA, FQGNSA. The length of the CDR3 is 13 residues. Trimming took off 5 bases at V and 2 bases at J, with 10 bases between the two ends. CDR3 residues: CASSITGAYEQYF. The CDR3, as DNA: TGTGCCAGCAGCATTACAGGAGCCTACGAGCAGTACTTC. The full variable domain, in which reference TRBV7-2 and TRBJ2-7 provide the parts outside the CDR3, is GAGVSQSPSNKVTEKGKDVELRCDPISGHTALYWYRQSLGQGLEFLIYFQGNSAPDKSGLPSDRFSAERTGGSVSTLTIQRTQQEDSAVYLCASSITGAYEQYFGPGTRLTVT.

CDR3: CASSASGEETQYF. For the CDR3, the DNA is TGTGCCAGCAGTGCAAGCGGAGAGGAGACCCAGTACTTC. The chain has TRBV2 and TRBJ2-5; D is perhaps TRBD2 (5 bases). This CDR3 spans 13 amino acids. Per germline, CDR1 SNHLY and CDR2 FYNNEI. V lost 4 bases, J lost 5 bases, and 11 bases lay in between.

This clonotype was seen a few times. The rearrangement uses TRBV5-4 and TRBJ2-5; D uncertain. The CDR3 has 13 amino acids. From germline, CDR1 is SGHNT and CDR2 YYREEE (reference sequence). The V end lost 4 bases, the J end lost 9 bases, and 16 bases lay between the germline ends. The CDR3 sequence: CASSRLGPGAQYF. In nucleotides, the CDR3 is TGTGCCAGCAGCCGCCTGGGTCCTGGGGCCCAGTACTTC. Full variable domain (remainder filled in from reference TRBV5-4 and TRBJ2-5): ETGVTQSPTHLIKTRGQQVTLRCSSQSGHNTVSWYQQALGQGPQFIFQYYREEENGRGNFPPRFSGLQFPNYSSELNVNALELDDSALYLCASSRLGPGAQYFGPGTRLLVL.

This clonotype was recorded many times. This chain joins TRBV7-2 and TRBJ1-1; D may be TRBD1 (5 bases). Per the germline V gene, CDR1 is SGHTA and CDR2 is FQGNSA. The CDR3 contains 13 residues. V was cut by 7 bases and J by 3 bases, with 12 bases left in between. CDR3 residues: CASTLRGDTEAFF. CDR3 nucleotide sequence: TGTGCCAGCACCTTGCGGGGGGACACTGAAGCTTTCTTT.

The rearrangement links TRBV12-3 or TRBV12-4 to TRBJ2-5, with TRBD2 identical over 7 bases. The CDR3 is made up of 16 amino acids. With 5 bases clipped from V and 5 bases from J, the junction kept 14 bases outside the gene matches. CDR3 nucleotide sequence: TGTGCCAGCAGTGGCTGGGGGGGAGGGGCGGTGGAGACCCAGTACTTC. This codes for CASSGWGGGAVETQYF.

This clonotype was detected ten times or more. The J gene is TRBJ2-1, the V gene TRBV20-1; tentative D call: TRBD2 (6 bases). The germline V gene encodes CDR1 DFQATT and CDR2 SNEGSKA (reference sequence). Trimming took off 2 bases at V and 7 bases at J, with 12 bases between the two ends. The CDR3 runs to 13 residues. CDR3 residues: CSARRFGGNEQFF. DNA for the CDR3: TGCAGTGCTAGAAGGTTCGGGGGAAATGAGCAGTTCTTC.

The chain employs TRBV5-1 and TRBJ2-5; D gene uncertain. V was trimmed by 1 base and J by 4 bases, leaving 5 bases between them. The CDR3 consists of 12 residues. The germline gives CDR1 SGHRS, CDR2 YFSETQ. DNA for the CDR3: TGCGCCAGCAGCTTGTACGGAGAGACCCAGTACTTC. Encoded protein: CASSLYGETQYF.

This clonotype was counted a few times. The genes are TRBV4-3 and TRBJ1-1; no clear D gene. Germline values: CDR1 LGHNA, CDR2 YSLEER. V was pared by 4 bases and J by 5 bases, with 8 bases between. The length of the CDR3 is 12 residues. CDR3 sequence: CASSRPGTEAFF. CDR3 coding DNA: TGCGCCAGCAGCCGTCCGGGGACTGAAGCTTTCTTT.